Following are 20 T cell receptor beta chains from one sample sequenced in a study of blood T cell repertoires in COVID-19. Sequencing used immunoSEQ multiplex PCR; TCRdb keeps in-frame clones, though not all of them. Found here are some 150,000 clones, 80% to 90% of them singletons; the top ten hold roughly 2.2%. The sequencing sample was made of peripheral blood. Receptor source: a woman in her seventies with acute or convalescent COVID-19.

The chain carries TRBV19 and TRBJ2-7, with a weak D call TRBD1 (5 bases). Germline V gene sequence: CDR1 LNHDA, CDR2 SQIVND (reference sequence). With 7 bases removed from V and 5 bases from J, the gap between germline ends came to 21 bases. The CDR3 spans 15 residues. The CDR3 DNA sequence: TGTGCCAGTACCAAAACGGCAGGGCGCTACCACGAGCAGTACTTC. Protein sequence: CASTKTAGRYHEQYF.

This clone has a single count. CDR3 bases: TGTGCCAGCAGCCGAGTTGGGGGGGTGGTTTACAATGAGCAGTTCTTC. It is translated as CASSRVGGVVYNEQFF. The V and J genes are TRBV3-1 (or the pseudogene TRBV3-2) and TRBJ2-1, with TRBD2 identical over 7 bases. Germline loops: CDR1 LGHDT, CDR2 YNNKEL (reference sequence). Trimming took 4 bases from V and 4 from J; bases not matched to a gene: 10. The CDR3 spans 16 residues.

This clone was recorded a few times. This chain joins TRBV4-2 and TRBJ1-1, with 8 bases identical to TRBD1. The CDR3 is 16 amino acids. Unmatched junction bases numbered 4, after V lost 0 bases and J lost 1 base. Germline loops: CDR1 LGHNA, CDR2 YNFKEQ. Here the CDR3 reads CASSQEGQVKNTEAFF. The CDR3 region has the DNA TGTGCCAGCAGCCAAGAGGGACAGGTTAAGAACACTGAAGCTTTCTTT.

J is TRBJ1-5 and V is TRBV2; D not resolved. This CDR3 spans 16 amino acids. Looked up from germline, CDR1 is SNHLY and CDR2 is FYNNEI. Between the trimmed V and J ends, which lost 6 bases and 0 bases, there was a span of 15 bases. Here the CDR3 reads CASSERAGVSNQPQHF. The CDR3 region has the DNA TGTGCCAGCAGCGAGAGGGCAGGCGTTAGCAATCAGCCCCAGCATTTT.

The gene calls are TRBV19 and TRBJ1-2; TRBD1 matches at 9 bases. Looked up from germline, CDR1 is LNHDA and CDR2 is SQIVND (reference sequence). CDR3 length: 16 amino acids. J lost 4 bases, V lost 6 bases, and 12 bases had no gene match. The CDR3 coding sequence is TGTGCCAGTAGCCCCTCGGACAGGGGCAGGGGCTATGGCTACACCTTC. Translation: CASSPSDRGRGYGYTF.

The genes are TRBV9 and TRBJ1-2, with D unclear. CDR1 is SGDLS and CDR2 is YYNGEE in the germline V gene. V gave up 3 bases and J gave up 4 bases, with 13 bases separating them. The CDR3 contains 14 residues. In DNA, the CDR3 is TGTGCCAGCAGCGCGCCGACGGGAGGCTATGGCTACACCTTC. As protein: CASSAPTGGYGYTF.

This clone was seen only a few times. The chain links TRBV29-1 to TRBJ1-1; D is perhaps TRBD1 (5 bases). V lost 1 base to trimming and J lost 11 bases, with 11 bases between them. Germline V lookup: CDR1 SQVTM, CDR2 ANQGSEA. The CDR3 extends over 11 amino acids. CDR3 protein: CSVEVRGWAFF. The CDR3, as DNA: TGCAGCGTTGAAGTGCGGGGCTGGGCTTTCTTT.

The chain combines TRBV4-1 with TRBJ1-4, with no clear D. Trimming removed 4 bases from V and 0 bases from J, with 12 bases in between. Germline-derived CDR1 and CDR2 are MGHRA and YSYEKL. The CDR3 covers 16 residues. CDR3 nucleotides: TGCGCCAGCAGCCCCGGGTGGGGAGCAACTAATGAAAAACTGTTTTTT. Translating it yields CASSPGWGATNEKLFF.

The V and J genes are TRBV6-5 and TRBJ1-1; no reliable D call. The ends were cut back, 4 bases at V and 1 base at J, with 7 bases in the middle. The CDR3 contains 13 residues. Looked up from germline, CDR1 is MNHEY and CDR2 is SVGAGI. DNA for the CDR3: TGTGCCAGCAGTTTAAAATGGAACACTGAAGCTTTCTTT. It specifies CASSLKWNTEAFF.

This clone was observed a single time. The rearrangement links TRBV2 to TRBJ2-7, with 7 bases matching TRBD1. The CDR3 is 15 amino acids. The junction had 9 bases not matched to a gene; V was cut back by 1 base and J by 6 bases. The germline gives CDR1 SNHLY, CDR2 FYNNEI. This CDR3 reads CASSEDRGPTLEQYV. The DNA of the CDR3 is TGTGCCAGCAGTGAAGACAGGGGTCCTACGCTCGAGCAGTACGTC.

CDR3 residues: CASSIEGKGWTDTQYF. The CDR3 nucleotides read TGTGCCAGTAGTATAGAGGGTAAGGGGTGGACAGATACGCAGTATTTT. The genes are TRBV19 and TRBJ2-3; maybe TRBD1 (5 bases). V was shortened by 0 bases and J by 3 bases, with 13 bases between the two germline ends. Germline V gene lookup returns CDR1 LNHDA and CDR2 SQIVND (reference sequence). The CDR3 covers 16 residues.

The J gene is TRBJ1-2, the V gene TRBV12-3 or TRBV12-4; tentative D call: TRBD1 (5 bases). The CDR3 sequence is 13 residues long. Trimming cost V 7 bases and J 5 bases, with 14 bases left between them. Written as DNA, the CDR3 is TGTGCCAGCATCCGGGGAGGGGAATATGGCTACACCTTC. This codes for CASIRGGEYGYTF.

The chain uses TRBV10-3 and TRBJ1-1; 7 bases fit TRBD1. The CDR3 totals 14 residues. CDR1 is ENHRY and CDR2 is SYGVKD in the germline V gene. V lost 9 bases and J lost 1; bases outside the gene matches: 8. CDR3 in DNA: TGTGCCATTCAACCCGACAGGGAGAACACTGAAGCTTTCTTT. Encoded protein: CAIQPDRENTEAFF.

The table lists this clone with a count of one. The chain couples TRBV28 to TRBJ1-2, with D possibly matching TRBD1 (5 bases). The CDR3 covers 15 residues. The V end was cut by 3 bases, the J end by 2 bases, with 13 bases between. In germline, CDR1 is MDHEN, CDR2 SYDVKM. As DNA, the CDR3 is TGTGCCAGCAGTTTCCCCCAGGGTAACAACTATGGCTACACCTTC. The encoded protein is CASSFPQGNNYGYTF.

This clone was picked up one time. This chain links TRBV15 with TRBJ1-5, with D uncertain. The CDR3 has 14 residues. V dropped 5 bases and J dropped 0 bases, with 8 bases sitting between them. Germline loops: CDR1 LNHNV, CDR2 YYDKDF (reference sequence). CDR3 nucleotide sequence: TGTGCCACCAGCCAGCAGGTTAGCAATCAGCCCCAGCATTTT. Its protein is CATSQQVSNQPQHF.

The rearrangement uses TRBV28 and TRBJ2-3, with TRBD2 identical over 7 bases. Germline V gives CDR1 MDHEN, CDR2 SYDVKM. The CDR3 contains 14 residues. J lost 4 bases, V lost 6 bases, and 7 bases had no gene match. In DNA, the CDR3 is TGTGCCAGCAGAAACAGCGGGGTCCCAGATACGCAGTATTTT. Protein sequence: CASRNSGVPDTQYF.

The chain joins TRBV11-2 to TRBJ2-5, with 7 bases that match TRBD2. J gave up 2 bases and V 7 bases, and 22 bases lay outside the gene matches. There are 19 residues in the CDR3. In germline, CDR1 is SGHAT, CDR2 FQNNGV. DNA of the CDR3: TGTGCCAGCACGGGTCAGATCAGGGACCGGGACTACTTGCAAGAGACCCAGTACTTC. Its protein is CASTGQIRDRDYLQETQYF.

The chain combines TRBV15 with TRBJ2-5; D possibly corresponds to TRBD1 (6 bases). V was clipped by 0 bases and J by 6 bases, with 11 bases between them. The CDR3 length is 14 residues. Germline values: CDR1 LNHNV, CDR2 YYDKDF (reference sequence). The DNA of the CDR3 is TGTGCCACCAGCAGAGATCTGGGGGCCAAGACCCAGTACTTC. Protein product: CATSRDLGAKTQYF.

CDR3 in DNA: TGTGCCATCAGTGAGTCCACGGGACTTAACACCGGGGAGCTGTTTTTT. Its protein is CAISESTGLNTGELFF. V usage is TRBV10-3 and J usage is TRBJ2-2; perhaps TRBD2 as D (6 bases). V was shortened by 0 bases and J by 2 bases, with 10 bases between the two germline ends. Germline assignment: CDR1 ENHRY and CDR2 SYGVKD. CDR3 length equals 16 residues.

CDR3 DNA sequence: TGCGCCAGCAGCCAAGGGCAGGGGGATAACACCGGGGAGCTGTTTTTT. It is translated as CASSQGQGDNTGELFF. V usage is TRBV4-1 and J usage is TRBJ2-2; 7 bases agree with TRBD1. Losses at the gene ends were 1 base for V and 2 bases for J; bases not matched to a gene: 4. This CDR3 is 16 amino acids long. Germline lookup yields CDR1 MGHRA and CDR2 YSYEKL.